Shown below are 8 T cell receptor beta chains from a single sample sequenced in a study of cytomegalovirus exposure and HLA in healthy donors. The PCR was carried out with 60 Vbeta primers and 13 Jbeta primers. TCRdb's table, derived via immunoSEQ multiplex PCR, lists solely in-frame clones and lacks some. The data show under 150,000 clones, around three quarters seen once. The sequenced sample was PBMCs. The receptor set was obtained from a man aged 30-40 years in good health and CMV-seronegative.

V is TRBV6-1 and J is TRBJ2-3; no definite D call. Trimming took 2 bases from V and 0 from J, leaving 6 bases between them. Germline V gene data show CDR1 as MNHNS and CDR2 as SASEGT. This CDR3 spans 14 amino acids. Here the CDR3 reads CASSEQASTDTQYF. The DNA for the CDR3 is TGTGCCAGCAGTGAACAAGCTAGCACAGATACGCAGTATTTT.

This clone was counted a single time. This chain links TRBV7-9 with TRBJ2-1; 7 bases map to TRBD1. Germline assignment: CDR1 SEHNR and CDR2 FQNEAQ (reference sequence). This CDR3 is 15 amino acids long. After removal of 5 bases from V and 4 bases from J, the junction contained 8 bases not matched to a gene. The CDR3 protein is CASSQFRGLYNEQFF. As DNA, the CDR3 is TGTGCCAGCAGCCAATTCAGGGGGTTGTACAATGAGCAGTTCTTC.

The chain carries TRBV19 and TRBJ1-3; possible D gene TRBD1, 5 bases. CDR1 LNHDA and CDR2 SQIVND come from the germline V gene (reference sequence). V gave up 5 bases and J gave up 2 bases, with 10 bases separating them. The CDR3 is 14 amino acids. CDR3 DNA: TGTGCCAGTAGTTATCAGACAGCTGGAAACACCATATATTTT. Amino acids: CASSYQTAGNTIYF. The full variable domain, its missing parts supplied by reference TRBV19 and TRBJ1-3, is DGGITQSPKYLFRKEGQNVTLSCEQNLNHDAMYWYRQDPGQGLRLIYYSQIVNDFQKGDIAEGYSVSREKKESFPLTVTSAQKNPTAFYLCASSYQTAGNTIYFGEGSWLTVV.

The rearrangement uses TRBV18 and TRBJ1-4, with a tentative D call TRBD1 (5 bases). Per germline, CDR1 KGHSH and CDR2 LQKENI. V was shortened by 3 bases and J by 8 bases, with 19 bases between the two germline ends. The CDR3 length is 16 residues. The CDR3 coding sequence is TGTGCCAGCTCACCGCGACAGCCCCTTAGAACCGAAAAACTGTTTTTT. Translated: CASSPRQPLRTEKLFF.

This clone has a handful of counts. This chain connects TRBV6-7 to TRBJ2-5, with 7 positions matching TRBD2. TRBV6-7 carries the ORF label, with uncertain function. V gave up 3 bases and J gave up 4 bases; unmatched junction bases: 14. The CDR3 is made up of 17 amino acids. The CDR3 here is CASSYRLAVCKGETQYF. In nucleotides, the CDR3 is TGTGCCAGCAGTTATCGGCTAGCGGTATGCAAAGGAGAGACCCAGTACTTC.

This chain connects TRBV7-9 to TRBJ1-5, with 9 bases fitting TRBD1. V trimming: 5 bases; J trimming: 4 bases; junction bases outside the gene matches: 6. This CDR3 comprises 15 residues. CDR1 is SEHNR, CDR2 FQNEAQ, per germline (reference sequence). The CDR3 here is CASSQSGTGNQPQHF. CDR3 DNA sequence: TGTGCCAGCAGCCAATCCGGGACAGGGAATCAGCCCCAGCATTTT. Filled out from reference TRBV7-9 and TRBJ1-5, the complete variable domain reads DTGVSQNPRHKITKRGQNVTFRCDPISEHNRLYWYRQTLGQGPEFLTYFQNEAQLEKSRLLSDRFSAERPKGSFSTLEIQRTEQGDSAMYLCASSQSGTGNQPQHFGDGTRLSIL.

This chain joins TRBV5-1 and TRBJ2-1; 15 positions match TRBD2. V was clipped by 5 bases and J by 6 bases; unmatched bases: 18. The CDR3 runs to 20 residues. Germline V gene data show CDR1 as SGHRS and CDR2 as YFSETQ. The CDR3 DNA reads TGCGCCAGCAGGCAAGGAAGATGGACTAGCGGGAGGGCCAGAGCCAATGAGCAGTTCTTC. It yields the protein CASRQGRWTSGRARANEQFF.

This clone was recorded a few times. The rearrangement joins TRBV18 to TRBJ2-7; D call uncertain. Germline-derived CDR1 and CDR2 are KGHSH and LQKENI. V lost 2 bases and J 0 bases, leaving 11 bases between the germline ends. CDR3 length: 15 amino acids. The CDR3 DNA is TGTGCCAGCTCACCAGGGCCCCACAACTCCTACGAGCAGTACTTC. It translates to CASSPGPHNSYEQYF.